This is a list of T cell receptor beta chains from one sample in a study of blood T cell repertoires in COVID-19. The protocol was immunoSEQ multiplex PCR, while the TCRdb copy is restricted to in-frame clones and leaves out a portion. Here the sample spans under 250,000 clones, roughly nine tenths being singletons. Sequenced material: peripheral blood. These receptors originate from a man aged 55 to 70 with COVID-19, enrolled during active disease. Both conserved end residues are part of each CDR3. The D gene is left open where the match is weak. Size tells how often a clone was seen (once, few, many) or the class of an expanded clone, and some rows leave it out.

v_call	clone_size	d_call	j_call	cdr3_nt	cdr3_aa
TRBV6-2/TRBV6-3	.	TRBD2	TRBJ2-2	TGTGCCAGCAGTCCCTCGGGGGGGGGCGGCACCGGGGAGCTGTTTTTT	CASSPSGGGGTGELFF
TRBV7-2	.	.	TRBJ1-2	TGTGCCAGCAGCTTAGGCTCCGGGACATCCTTGGGCGGCTACACCTTC	CASSLGSGTSLGGYTF
TRBV2	.	TRBD1	TRBJ1-6	TGTGCCAGCAGGGTGACAGGGCGCAACATTAATTCACCCCTCCACTTT	CASRVTGRNINSPLHF
TRBV2	.	TRBD2	TRBJ2-1	TGTGCCAGCAGTCTACTAGCGGGGCACAATGAGCAGTTCTTC	CASSLLAGHNEQFF
TRBV6-5	.	TRBD1	TRBJ2-7	TGTGCCAGCAGATCCGGGACAGGGCCCTACGAGCAGTACTTC	CASRSGTGPYEQYF
TRBV23-1	.	TRBD1	TRBJ1-5	TGCGCCAGCAGTCTCCCCGACAGGGAAAGCAATCAGCCCCAGCATTTT	CASSLPDRESNQPQHF
TRBV4-2	.	TRBD1	TRBJ1-6	TGTGCCAGCAGCCAGTTGGACAGGAGTAATTCACCCCTCCACTTT	CASSQLDRSNSPLHF
TRBV25-1	once	.	TRBJ2-4	TGTGCCAGCAGTGCCGGACACCTAACCAAAAACATTCAGTACTTC	CASSAGHLTKNIQYF
TRBV2	.	.	TRBJ1-2	TGTGCCAGCGGGAGGAGGTCGGCTAACTATGGCTACACCTTC	CASGRRSANYGYTF
TRBV6-5	.	TRBD1	TRBJ1-1	TGTGCCAGCAGAGAGGGACAGGGGGCCGCTGAAGCTTTCTTT	CASREGQGAAEAFF
TRBV5-1	.	TRBD1	TRBJ2-2	TGCGCCAGCAGCTCGGACAGGGGAACCGGGGAGCTGTTTTTT	CASSSDRGTGELFF